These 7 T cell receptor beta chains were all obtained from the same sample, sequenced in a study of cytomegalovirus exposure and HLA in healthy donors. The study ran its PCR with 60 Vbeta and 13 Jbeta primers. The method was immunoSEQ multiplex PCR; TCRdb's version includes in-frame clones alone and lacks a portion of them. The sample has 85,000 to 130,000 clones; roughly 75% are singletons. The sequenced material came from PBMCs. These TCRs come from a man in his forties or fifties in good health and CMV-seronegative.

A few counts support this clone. The CDR3 nucleotides are TGTGCCAGCAGCCAAGAAACGAACCGGGACACCATATATTTT. As protein: CASSQETNRDTIYF. V and J are TRBV14 and TRBJ1-3; no reliable D call. Germline V gives CDR1 SGHDN, CDR2 FVKESK. V dropped 0 bases and J dropped 8 bases, with 11 bases sitting between them. The CDR3 consists of 14 residues.

CDR3 amino acids: CASSERTVAGYTF. As DNA, the CDR3 is TGTGCCAGCAGTGAAAGGACAGTTGCTGGCTACACCTTC. The rearrangement links TRBV2 to TRBJ1-2, with a weak D call TRBD1 (6 bases). This CDR3 has 13 amino acids. V lost 2 bases, J lost 7 bases, and 11 bases lay in between. Germline CDR1 reads SNHLY; CDR2 reads FYNNEI.

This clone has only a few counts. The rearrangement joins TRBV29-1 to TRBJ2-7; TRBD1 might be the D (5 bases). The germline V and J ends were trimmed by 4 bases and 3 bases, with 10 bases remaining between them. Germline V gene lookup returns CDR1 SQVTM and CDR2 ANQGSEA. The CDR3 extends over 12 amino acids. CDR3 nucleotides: TGCAGCGTTGGAGAGACAGACTACGAGCAGTACTTC. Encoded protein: CSVGETDYEQYF.

For the CDR3, the DNA is TGTGCCAGCATGGGACAGGCCTCGAACACTGAAGCTTTCTTT. Encoded protein: CASMGQASNTEAFF. The chain couples TRBV27 to TRBJ1-1, with 8 bases lining up with TRBD1. Per the germline V gene, CDR1 is MNHEY and CDR2 is SMNVEV (reference sequence). Unmatched junction bases numbered 5, after V lost 7 bases and J lost 1 base. The CDR3 has 14 residues.

DNA for the CDR3: TGTGCCAGCAGCGTAGATGGGACAGGGATCAACACCGGGGAGCTGTTTTTT. This sequence encodes CASSVDGTGINTGELFF. V and J are TRBV9 and TRBJ2-2; the match to TRBD1 covers 9 bases. CDR1 is SGDLS, CDR2 YYNGEE, per germline. The ends lost 0 bases at V and 2 bases at J; junction bases unmatched: 5. The CDR3 is 17 residues long.

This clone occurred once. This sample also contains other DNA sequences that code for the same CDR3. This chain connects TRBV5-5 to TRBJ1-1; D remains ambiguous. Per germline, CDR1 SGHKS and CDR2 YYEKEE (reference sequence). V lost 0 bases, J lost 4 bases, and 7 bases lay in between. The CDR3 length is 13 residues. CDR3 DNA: TGTGCCAGCAGCTTGGGAACGGGCACTGAAGCTTTCTTT. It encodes CASSLGTGTEAFF.

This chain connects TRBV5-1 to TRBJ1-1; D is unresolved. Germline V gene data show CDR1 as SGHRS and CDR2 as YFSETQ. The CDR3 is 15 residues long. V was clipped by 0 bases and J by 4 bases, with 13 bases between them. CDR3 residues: CASSLAEGSGTEAFF. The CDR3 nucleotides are TGCGCCAGCAGCTTGGCCGAGGGTTCTGGCACTGAAGCTTTCTTT. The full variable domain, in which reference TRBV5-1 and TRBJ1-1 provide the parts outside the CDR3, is KAGVTQTPRYLIKTRGQQVTLSCSPISGHRSVSWYQQTPGQGLQFLFEYFSETQRNKGNFPGRFSGRQFSNSRSEMNVSTLELGDSALYLCASSLAEGSGTEAFFGQGTRLTVV.